The 18 T cell receptor beta chains listed next were all sequenced from one sample in a study of T cell repertoires in cytomegalovirus infection. TCRdb ran MiXCR on the reads and lists one entry per CDR3 protein. The repertoire holds about 570,000 distinct CDR3 sequences, with about 39% as singletons. The antigens these receptors bind are not known. Here the sequenced sample was cultured PBMCs, taken from culture after CMV antigen stimulation. Every receptor here comes from a human donor in good health (CMV status not recorded). Some clones in this sample may be carry-over from other donors' samples.

This clonotype has more than one count but fewer than ten. The chain uses TRBV6-1 and TRBJ2-3; D might be TRBD1 or TRBD2, each matching 6 bases. V was cut by 2 bases and J by 3 bases, with 21 bases left in between. Per the germline V gene, CDR1 is MNHNS and CDR2 is SASEGT. The CDR3 spans 18 residues. In DNA form, the CDR3 reads TGTGCCAGCAGTGAATTTGGGGGCGCCCTTGGAGGGACAGATACGCAGTATTTT. This encodes CASSEFGGALGGTDTQYF.

The chain carries TRBV10-3 and TRBJ1-3, with D perhaps matching TRBD1 (5 bases). CDR1 is ENHRY and CDR2 is SYGVKD in the germline V gene. V was clipped by 4 bases and J by 0 bases, with 7 bases between them. There are 14 residues in the CDR3. The CDR3 here is CAISVTGSGNTIYF. DNA for the CDR3: TGTGCCATCAGTGTTACAGGCTCTGGAAACACCATATATTTT.

This clonotype was picked up a small number of times. J is TRBJ1-5 and V is TRBV7-9; D unclear. Germline CDR1 reads SEHNR; CDR2 reads FQNEAQ (reference sequence). This CDR3 comprises 19 residues. V dropped 0 bases and J dropped 2 bases, with 20 bases sitting between them. The CDR3 bases are TGTGCCAGCAGCTTAGCGCTAGGACCGTCTCTTCTGGGCAATCAGCCCCAGCATTTT. Protein: CASSLALGPSLLGNQPQHF.

This chain joins TRBV2 and TRBJ2-7; 7 bases map to TRBD1. With V trimmed by 4 bases and J by 0 bases, 15 bases remained unmatched. This CDR3 region has 18 residues. Per the germline V gene, CDR1 is SNHLY and CDR2 is FYNNEI. The CDR3 coding sequence is TGTGCCAGCAGTGTGGAGTGGATTTTGCGGACAGGCTCCTACGAGCAGTACTTC. Translating gives CASSVEWILRTGSYEQYF.

V and J are TRBV3-1 and TRBJ2-1; 10 nucleotides agree with TRBD2. Germline V gives CDR1 LGHDT, CDR2 YNNKEL (reference sequence). V was pared by 4 bases and J by 4 bases, with 4 bases of the junction left unmatched. The CDR3 runs 15 residues. The CDR3 region is CASSLLTSGYNEQFF. The DNA of the CDR3 is TGTGCCAGCAGCCTCTTGACTAGCGGGTACAATGAGCAGTTCTTC.

The gene calls are TRBV14 and TRBJ2-2, with D possibly TRBD1 on 5 matching bases. Germline CDR1 SGHDN, CDR2 FVKESK. CDR3 length equals 16 residues. The V gene lost 4 bases and the J gene lost 3 bases, with 15 bases spanning the gap. The CDR3 protein is CASSPATGLYTGELFF. DNA of the CDR3: TGTGCCAGCAGCCCCGCCACAGGCCTCTACACCGGGGAGCTGTTTTTT.

This clonotype was counted a few times. The gene calls are TRBV7-2 and TRBJ2-7, with D perhaps being TRBD1 or TRBD2 (5 bases each). CDR1 and CDR2 (germline): SGHTA, FQGNSA. Trimming left V 3 bases short and J 6 bases short, with 12 bases between. The CDR3 covers 13 residues. The CDR3 DNA sequence: TGTGCCAGCAGCTTCACCCTCGGGGCCGAGCAGTACTTC. Translating gives CASSFTLGAEQYF.

Many counts were recorded for this clonotype. The rearrangement links TRBV4-2 to TRBJ2-5; 14 positions agree with TRBD2. With V trimmed by 5 bases and J by 1 base, 6 bases remained unmatched. The CDR3 has 17 residues. The germline V gene has CDR1 LGHNA and CDR2 YNFKEQ. CDR3 loop: CASSVGLAGDLQETQYF. CDR3 sequence (DNA): TGTGCCAGCAGCGTGGGACTAGCGGGGGATCTCCAAGAGACCCAGTACTTC.

This clonotype was counted many times. The V call is TRBV7-2, the J call TRBJ1-3; no reliable D call. There are 13 residues in the CDR3. V lost 1 base to trimming and J lost 8 bases, with 9 bases between them. From germline, CDR1 is SGHTA and CDR2 FQGNSA. CDR3 sequence reads: CASSLVRGDTIYF. The CDR3 nucleotides are TGTGCCAGCAGCTTAGTCCGCGGAGACACCATATATTTT.

The rearrangement links TRBV27 to TRBJ2-7, with 7 bases identical to TRBD1. The CDR3 length is 13 residues. Germline CDR1 MNHEY, CDR2 SMNVEV (reference sequence). J was trimmed by 4 bases and V by 5 bases; bases with no gene match: 5. DNA for the CDR3: TGTGCCAGCAGTCCAGGGACAGAATACGAGCAGTACTTC. It is translated as CASSPGTEYEQYF.

This rearrangement joins TRBV27 to TRBJ1-1, with a weak D call TRBD1 (6 bases). Per germline, CDR1 MNHEY and CDR2 SMNVEV (reference sequence). The CDR3 runs to 13 residues. The V gene lost 3 bases and the J gene lost 6 bases, with 11 bases spanning the gap. CDR3 in amino acids: CASSFEGGAEAFF. The CDR3 nucleotides read TGTGCCAGCAGTTTTGAGGGGGGGGCTGAAGCTTTCTTT.

The chain combines TRBV28 with TRBJ2-7; perhaps TRBD2 as D (5 bases). This CDR3 spans 15 amino acids. V dropped 7 bases and J dropped 5 bases, with 21 bases sitting between them. Germline loops: CDR1 MDHEN, CDR2 SYDVKM. The CDR3 DNA reads TGTGCCAGCATCCAAAGGGAGCGGAGTAACGACGAGCAGTACTTC. Protein product: CASIQRERSNDEQYF.

The rearrangement uses TRBV7-8 and TRBJ2-1; D not resolved. V shed 5 bases and J shed 0 bases, with 14 bases lying between them. Germline values: CDR1 SGHVS, CDR2 FQNEAQ. The CDR3 has 16 amino acids. As DNA, the CDR3 is TGTGCCAGCAGCCCCGAGCAGCCCAACTCCTACAATGAGCAGTTCTTC. Translating it yields CASSPEQPNSYNEQFF.

The chain employs TRBV7-2 and TRBJ2-7; 12 bases map to TRBD1. Germline V gene lookup returns CDR1 SGHTA and CDR2 FQGNSA. V was clipped by 3 bases and J by 2 bases; unmatched bases: 5. This CDR3 has 16 residues. The DNA for the CDR3 is TGTGCCAGCAGCTTTCGCGGGACAGGGGGCCCCTACGAGCAGTACTTC. This translates into CASSFRGTGGPYEQYF.

This rearrangement joins TRBV4-1 to TRBJ2-7, with 9 bases that match TRBD1. Germline V gene data show CDR1 as MGHRA and CDR2 as YSYEKL. This CDR3 is built from 14 residues. V was clipped by 3 bases and J by 6 bases; unmatched bases: 6. CDR3 sequence reads: CASSQGQGVREQYF. CDR3 bases: TGCGCCAGCAGCCAGGGACAGGGTGTGCGCGAGCAGTACTTC.

This clonotype appeared a few times. The chain has TRBV27 and TRBJ1-4, with TRBD1 identical over 8 bases. Germline V gene lookup returns CDR1 MNHEY and CDR2 SMNVEV (reference sequence). V lost 3 bases to trimming and J lost 8 bases; unmatched junction nucleotides: 8. CDR3 size: 15 residues. CDR3 in amino acids: CASSFRQGRFEKLFF. In DNA form, the CDR3 reads TGTGCCAGCAGTTTCCGACAGGGGAGGTTCGAAAAACTGTTTTTT.

The rearrangement uses TRBV7-6 and TRBJ2-7, with a weak D call TRBD2 (5 bases). V was clipped by 3 bases and J by 2 bases, with 14 bases between them. Looked up from germline, CDR1 is SGHVS and CDR2 is FNYEAQ. CDR3 length equals 15 residues. The CDR3 sequence is CASSLSRAKTYEQYF. The CDR3 coding sequence is TGTGCCAGCAGCTTGTCGCGGGCGAAGACCTACGAGCAGTACTTC.

In DNA form, the CDR3 reads TGTGCCAGCAGTACCTACAGGAATGAGAGGGCGGGGAATCAGCCCCAGCATTTT. Translated: CASSTYRNERAGNQPQHF. The chain employs TRBV28 and TRBJ1-5, with D maybe TRBD1 (5 bases). From germline, CDR1 is MDHEN and CDR2 SYDVKM. The V and J ends lost 5 bases and 4 bases respectively, with 24 bases between them. This CDR3 contains 18 residues. The full variable domain, completed using reference TRBV28 and TRBJ1-5, is DVKVTQSSRYLVKRTGEKVFLECVQDMDHENMFWYRQDPGLGLRLIYFSYDVKMKEKGDIPEGYSVSREKKERFSLILESASTNQTSMYLCASSTYRNERAGNQPQHFGDGTRLSIL.